Presented here are 7 T cell receptor beta chains from one specimen sequenced in a study of T cells in localized non-small cell lung cancer. The assay was immunoSEQ multiplex PCR, and TCRdb's table has in-frame clones only and misses some. The table includes about 74,000 clones, roughly 84% detected once. Sample: peripheral blood, taken before any cancer treatment. The source of these receptors is a female donor of 60 years or more with stage I lung adenocarcinoma.

This clone was seen only a few times. The V gene is TRBV19, the J gene TRBJ1-1; no firm D call. V was pared by 5 bases and J by 12 bases, with 22 bases between. This CDR3 contains 14 residues. Germline V lookup: CDR1 LNHDA, CDR2 SQIVND (reference sequence). The CDR3 is CASSATVQPPYPFF. The CDR3 coding sequence is TGTGCCAGTAGTGCTACAGTGCAACCACCGTACCCTTTCTTT.

A single count supports this clone. The J gene is TRBJ1-4, the V gene TRBV4-2; D might be TRBD1 (5 bases). The V and J ends lost 4 bases and 1 base respectively, with 7 bases between them. Germline CDR1 and CDR2: LGHNA and YNFKEQ. The CDR3 totals 14 residues. Here the CDR3 reads CASSPGRTNEKLFF. The DNA for the CDR3 is TGTGCCAGCAGCCCAGGGCGAACTAATGAAAAACTGTTTTTT.

This clone was counted once. This chain connects TRBV28 to TRBJ2-5; D might be TRBD2 (7 bases). Deletions cut 4 bases from V and 4 bases from J, with 13 bases between. Germline lookup yields CDR1 MDHEN and CDR2 SYDVKM. CDR3 length equals 14 residues. The CDR3 region has the DNA TGTGCCAGCAGTTCTGGGGGGGCGCGAGAGACCCAGTACTTC. Translated, it gives CASSSGGARETQYF.

The chain has TRBV2 and TRBJ2-3; tentative D call: TRBD2 (6 bases). The CDR3 is made up of 14 amino acids. From germline, CDR1 is SNHLY and CDR2 FYNNEI. Trimming left V 9 bases short and J 2 bases short, with 15 bases between. DNA for the CDR3: TGTGCCAGTCGCCGGGACTTTAACACAGATACGCAGTATTTT. Its translation: CASRRDFNTDTQYF.

This clone was seen more than once but under ten times. This chain uses TRBV11-3 with TRBJ1-1, with a tentative D call TRBD1 (5 bases). The CDR3 has 14 residues. V was trimmed by 5 bases and J by 1 base, leaving 11 bases between them. The germline CDR1 and CDR2 sequences are SGHNT and YENEEA. The DNA of the CDR3 is TGTGCCAGCAGCCTTTCGGGGGAGAACACTGAAGCTTTCTTT. The encoded protein is CASSLSGENTEAFF.

The chain joins TRBV7-9 to TRBJ2-3; TRBD1 agrees at 10 bases. CDR1 and CDR2 from the germline V gene are SEHNR and FQNEAQ (reference sequence). V shed 5 bases, J shed 5 bases, and the junction held 10 bases outside the gene matches. CDR3 size: 16 residues. Here the CDR3 reads CASSPPGTGALDTQYF. CDR3 in DNA: TGTGCCAGCAGCCCACCCGGGACAGGGGCGTTAGATACGCAGTATTTT.

This chain uses TRBV5-1 with TRBJ2-2, with D possibly being TRBD2 (6 bases). CDR1 and CDR2 from the germline V gene are SGHRS and YFSETQ. V lost 4 bases and J 5 bases, leaving 15 bases between the germline ends. The CDR3 has 15 residues. The DNA of the CDR3 is TGCGCCAGCAGCCCGACTAGTGCTTCGACCGGGGAGCTGTTTTTT. It translates to CASSPTSASTGELFF.